Shown below are 20 T cell receptor beta chains from a single sample sequenced in a study of PD-L1 blockade in urothelial cancer. TCRdb's copy holds only in-frame clones and misses some; the assay was immunoSEQ multiplex PCR. The sample consists of tens of thousands of clones, 90% of them appearing once. Time point given: pretreatment peripheral blood. This specimen consisted of PBMCs, obtained around atezolizumab (anti-PD-L1) treatment. These receptors were taken from a man in his 60s with urothelial cancer.

This chain uses TRBV18 with TRBJ2-3, with a possible D match to TRBD2 (5 bases). The CDR3 sequence is 14 residues long. With 6 bases removed from V and 6 bases from J, the gap between germline ends came to 16 bases. Germline loops: CDR1 KGHSH, CDR2 LQKENI. CDR3 sequence: CASSPTRSGDTQYF. CDR3 nucleotide sequence: TGTGCCAGCTCCCCCACTAGGTCCGGGGATACGCAGTATTTT.

This chain joins TRBV7-3 and TRBJ2-5; 9 bases match TRBD2. Germline values: CDR1 SGHTA, CDR2 FQGTGA. The CDR3 length is 15 residues. Trimming cost V 5 bases and J 1 base; bases outside gene matches: 5. The CDR3 loop is CASSLIAGVQETQYF. The CDR3 DNA reads TGTGCCAGCAGCCTCATAGCGGGGGTCCAAGAGACCCAGTACTTC.

This clone was detected only once. The genes are TRBV19 and TRBJ2-1; TRBD2 aligns across 14 bases. This CDR3 spans 16 amino acids. J gave up 2 bases and V 6 bases, and 3 bases lay outside the gene matches. Germline lookup yields CDR1 LNHDA and CDR2 SQIVND (reference sequence). CDR3 bases: TGTGCCAGTAGGGGACTAGCGGGAGTAGCCTACAATGAGCAGTTCTTC. Translated: CASRGLAGVAYNEQFF.

This chain joins TRBV11-2 and TRBJ2-3; 12 bases fit TRBD2. The CDR3 is 16 residues long. Germline trimming cut 5 bases from V and 5 bases from J; bases unmatched to any gene: 8. Germline CDR1 SGHAT, CDR2 FQNNGV. CDR3 loop: CASSPRTSGILDTQYF. CDR3 DNA sequence: TGTGCCAGCAGCCCGAGGACTAGCGGGATCTTAGATACGCAGTATTTT.

This rearrangement joins TRBV15 to TRBJ2-7; D unresolved. CDR1 is LNHNV and CDR2 is YYDKDF in the germline V gene (reference sequence). V was trimmed by 1 base and J by 6 bases, leaving 7 bases between them. This CDR3 has 12 amino acids. CDR3: CATSRVAGEQYF. Written as DNA, the CDR3 is TGTGCCACCAGCAGAGTAGCCGGCGAGCAGTACTTC.

V is TRBV11-3 and J is TRBJ2-1; 10 bases map to TRBD2. The CDR3 is 13 amino acids. Germline V gives CDR1 SGHNT, CDR2 YENEEA. With 5 bases clipped from V and 5 bases from J, the junction kept 0 bases outside the gene matches. DNA for the CDR3: TGTGCCAGCAGCCTAGCGGGGGACAATGAGCAGTTCTTC. Translation gives CASSLAGDNEQFF. Full variable domain (remainder filled in from reference TRBV11-3 and TRBJ2-1): EAGVVQSPRYKIIEKKQPVAFWCNPISGHNTLYWYLQNLGQGPELLIRYENEEAVDDSQLPKDRFSAERLKGVDSTLKIQPAELGDSAVYLCASSLAGDNEQFFGPGTRLTVL.

The chain has TRBV6-6 and TRBJ1-5, with D maybe TRBD1 (6 bases). V was shortened by 5 bases and J by 1 base, with 12 bases between the two germline ends. In germline, CDR1 is MNHNY, CDR2 SVGAGI (reference sequence). The CDR3 contains 15 residues. The DNA of the CDR3 is TGTGCCAGCAGTCGGACAGTGGAAAGCAATCAGCCCCAGCATTTT. Translated: CASSRTVESNQPQHF.

This clone has only one observation. The CDR3 coding sequence is TGTGCCAGCAGCCCGCGGGACAGTATAAACATTCAGTACTTC. This gives the protein CASSPRDSINIQYF. The V call is TRBV5-5, the J call TRBJ2-4; weak D call: TRBD1 (7 bases). The CDR3 totals 14 residues. The germline V gene encodes CDR1 SGHKS and CDR2 YYEKEE (reference sequence). Trimming cost V 4 bases and J 6 bases, with 14 bases left between them.

CDR3 sequence: CASSPRVAGEYF. CDR3 bases: TGTGCCAGCAGTCCTCGTGTAGCGGGAGAGTACTTC. This chain uses TRBV28 with TRBJ2-7; 9 positions match TRBD2. This CDR3 comprises 12 residues. Germline trimming cut 5 bases from V and 11 bases from J; bases unmatched to any gene: 7. Per germline, CDR1 MDHEN and CDR2 SYDVKM.

This clone was observed a handful of times. The chain has TRBV18 and TRBJ1-1; TRBD1 might be the D (6 bases). V was trimmed by 0 bases and J by 4 bases, leaving 18 bases between them. Per germline, CDR1 KGHSH and CDR2 LQKENI. The CDR3 length is 17 residues. The CDR3 bases are TGTGCCAGCTCACCACCGGGACGGGGGGGGCGAATCACTGAAGCTTTCTTT. Translating it yields CASSPPGRGGRITEAFF. The variable domain in full, with the rest retrieved from reference TRBV18 and TRBJ1-1, is NAGVMQNPRHLVRRRGQEARLRCSPMKGHSHVYWYRQLPEEGLKFMVYLQKENIIDESGMPKERFSAEFPKEGPSILRIQQVVRGDSAAYFCASSPPGRGGRITEAFFGQGTRLTVV.

This chain links TRBV7-5 with TRBJ1-5; the D call in the table, TRBD1, was not verified against the DNA. TRBV7-5 is recorded as a pseudogene. The CDR3 runs to 15 residues. The CDR3 sequence is CVRSLVGQYNQPQHF. CDR3 coding DNA: TGTGTCAGAAGCTTAGTTGGACAGTACAATCAGCCCCAGCATTTT.

The chain links TRBV7-2 to TRBJ2-7, with TRBD2 identical over 7 bases. With 5 bases clipped from V and 3 bases from J, the junction kept 10 bases outside the gene matches. CDR1 is SGHTA, CDR2 FQGNSA, per germline. The CDR3 runs 15 residues. DNA of the CDR3: TGTGCCAGCAGCCCTATAGCGGGCCTATTCTACGAGCAGTACTTC. Its protein product is CASSPIAGLFYEQYF.

V is TRBV7-2 and J is TRBJ2-7, with TRBD2 as a possible D gene (5 bases). Germline CDR1 and CDR2: SGHTA and FQGNSA. The V gene lost 1 base and the J gene lost 3 bases, with 10 bases spanning the gap. The CDR3 extends over 14 amino acids. CDR3 amino acids: CASSLVGNNYEQYF. DNA for the CDR3: TGTGCCAGCAGCTTAGTCGGGAATAACTACGAGCAGTACTTC.

This rearrangement joins TRBV18 to TRBJ1-5; no reliable D call. V lost 2 bases to trimming and J lost 2 bases, with 25 bases between them. The CDR3 sequence is 20 residues long. CDR1 is KGHSH, CDR2 LQKENI, per germline. CDR3 sequence: CASSPAGLYRRRDGNQPQHF. In DNA form, the CDR3 reads TGTGCCAGCTCACCAGCGGGCTTATACCGCCGTCGGGATGGCAATCAGCCCCAGCATTTT.

This sequence joins TRBV7-4 and TRBJ2-2; D not certain. Germline CDR1 is SGHVT and CDR2 is SQSDAQ. There are 15 residues in the CDR3. The V gene lost 5 bases and the J gene lost 0 bases, with 10 bases spanning the gap. CDR3 nucleotides: TGTGCCAGCAGCCACTCCACAGCGAACACCGGGGAGCTGTTTTTT. Protein: CASSHSTANTGELFF.

In its sample, this clone was seen a few times. The chain is built from TRBV2 and TRBJ1-3; possible D gene TRBD1, 5 bases. V lost 0 bases to trimming and J lost 1 base, with 10 bases between them. CDR1 is SNHLY and CDR2 is FYNNEI in the germline V gene. The CDR3 has 16 amino acids. The CDR3 DNA sequence: TGTGCCAGCAGTGAAGCGAGTAGGGGATCTGGAAACACCATATATTTT. Translating gives CASSEASRGSGNTIYF.

The V call is TRBV27, the J call TRBJ2-2; 11 bases match TRBD2. CDR1 and CDR2 (germline): MNHEY, SMNVEV (reference sequence). The CDR3 extends over 18 amino acids. V gave up 5 bases and J gave up 1 base; unmatched junction bases: 9. CDR3 coding DNA: TGTGCCAGCAGTACCCCTAGCGGGAGGCCTCAGAACACCGGGGAGCTGTTTTTT. Its translation is CASSTPSGRPQNTGELFF.

DNA for the CDR3: TGTGCCAGCAGCGAGACAGGGGGCCCGGGTGGTACGCAGTATTTT. Residues: CASSETGGPGGTQYF. The V call is TRBV9, the J call TRBJ2-3; the match to TRBD1 covers 10 bases. Trimming removed 3 bases from V and 8 bases from J; junction bases left unmatched: 9. CDR1 and CDR2 (germline): SGDLS, YYNGEE. The CDR3 is 15 residues long.

The chain uses TRBV5-6 and TRBJ2-3; 11 nucleotides agree with TRBD2. J lost 4 bases, V lost 2 bases, and 12 bases had no gene match. The germline gives CDR1 SGHDT, CDR2 YYEEEE. This CDR3 contains 18 residues. CDR3 bases: TGTGCCAGCAGCTTCAGGGGTAGCGGGAGGGCCGGCGCAGATACGCAGTATTTT. Its translation is CASSFRGSGRAGADTQYF.

The chain employs TRBV29-1 and TRBJ2-1; TRBD2 agrees at 8 bases. The CDR3 extends over 13 amino acids. V gave up 2 bases and J gave up 9 bases; unmatched junction bases: 6. CDR1 is SQVTM, CDR2 ANQGSEA, per germline. The chain's CDR3 is CSVENQLAGEQFF. CDR3 bases: TGCAGCGTTGAAAACCAGCTAGCGGGTGAGCAGTTCTTC.